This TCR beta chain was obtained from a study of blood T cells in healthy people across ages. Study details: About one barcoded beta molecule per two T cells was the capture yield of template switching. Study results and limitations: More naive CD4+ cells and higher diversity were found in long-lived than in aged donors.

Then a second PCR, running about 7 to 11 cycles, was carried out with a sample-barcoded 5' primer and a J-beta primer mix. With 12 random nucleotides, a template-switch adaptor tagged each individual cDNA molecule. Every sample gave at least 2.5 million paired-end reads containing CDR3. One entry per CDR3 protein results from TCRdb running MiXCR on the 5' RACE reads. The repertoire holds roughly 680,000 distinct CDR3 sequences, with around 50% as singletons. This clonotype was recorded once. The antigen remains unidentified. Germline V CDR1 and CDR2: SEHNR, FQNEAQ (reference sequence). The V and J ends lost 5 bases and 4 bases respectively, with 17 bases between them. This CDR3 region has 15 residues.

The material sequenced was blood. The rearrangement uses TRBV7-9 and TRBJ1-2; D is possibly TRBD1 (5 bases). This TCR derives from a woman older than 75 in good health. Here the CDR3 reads CASSPPRETPYGYTF. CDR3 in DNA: TGTGCCAGCAGCCCACCCAGGGAAACCCCCTATGGCTACACCTTC.